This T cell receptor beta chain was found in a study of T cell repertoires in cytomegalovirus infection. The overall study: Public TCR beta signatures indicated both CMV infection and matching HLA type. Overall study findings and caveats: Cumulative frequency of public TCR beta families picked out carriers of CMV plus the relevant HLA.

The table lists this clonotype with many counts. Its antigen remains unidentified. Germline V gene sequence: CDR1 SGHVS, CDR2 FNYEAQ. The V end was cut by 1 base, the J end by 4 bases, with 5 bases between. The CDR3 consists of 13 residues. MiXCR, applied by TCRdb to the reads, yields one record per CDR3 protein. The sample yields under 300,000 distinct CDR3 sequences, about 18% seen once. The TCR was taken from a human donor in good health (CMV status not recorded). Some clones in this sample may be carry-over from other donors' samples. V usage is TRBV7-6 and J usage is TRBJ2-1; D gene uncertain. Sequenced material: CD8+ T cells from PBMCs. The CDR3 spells CASSLDSYNEQFF. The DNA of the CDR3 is TGTGCCAGCAGCTTAGATAGTTACAATGAGCAGTTCTTC.